Listed here is a single TCR beta chain. The data are from a study of T cells expressing NK-cell markers. TCRdb reprocessed the 5' RACE reads and reports one entry per CDR3 protein, with no DNA. The sample data list 150,000 to 180,000 distinct CDR3 sequences. Sequencing was performed on blood T cells: a sorted CD56 or NKG2C T cell subset, CD4+ or CD8+ T cells, or bulk PBMC T cells (not recorded which). This receptor was taken from a woman aged 50 to 65 in good health.

CDR3 loop: CASSPQGQELYGYTF. This chain joins TRBV4-1 and TRBJ1-2; absent DNA, TCRdb's TRBD1 call cannot be checked. The germline gives CDR1 MGHRA, CDR2 YSYEKL. The CDR3 runs to 15 residues.